These T cell receptor beta chains were read from a single sample in a study of monozygotic twins with inflammatory bowel disease. TCRdb re-called the 5' RACE reads; every CDR3 protein appears as one record, without DNA. The table for this sample gives around 150,000 distinct CDR3 sequences. The source material was blood. The receptors here all came from a human donor with ulcerative colitis or Crohn's disease, or a healthy co-twin of an affected twin (not recorded which). Both conserved end residues are part of each CDR3. Fields, in order: V gene, CDR3 length, J gene, CDR3 protein.

v_gene: TRBV20-1
len: 13
j_gene: TRBJ1-1
CDR3aa: CSAREGRYTEAFF

v_gene: TRBV24-1
len: 15
j_gene: TRBJ2-7
CDR3aa: CATSDRAGGPYEQYF

v_gene: TRBV4-3
len: 14
j_gene: TRBJ2-1
CDR3aa: CASSQDGVRGEQFF

v_gene: TRBV4-3
len: 12
j_gene: TRBJ1-1
CDR3aa: CASRDRVGKAFF

v_gene: TRBV6-2/TRBV6-3
len: 16
j_gene: TRBJ2-5
CDR3aa: CASSPVWRERRETQYF

v_gene: TRBV5-1
len: 14
j_gene: TRBJ2-1
CDR3aa: CASSLAFSYNEQFF

v_gene: TRBV15
len: 13
j_gene: TRBJ2-1
CDR3aa: CATSRDRNNEQFF

v_gene: TRBV20-1
len: 12
j_gene: TRBJ2-3
CDR3aa: CSAWRDLDTQYF

v_gene: TRBV24-1
len: 16
j_gene: TRBJ2-1
CDR3aa: CATSYRGAYPYNEQFF

v_gene: TRBV3-1
len: 19
j_gene: TRBJ2-3
CDR3aa: CASSQEPGTSGSFTDTQYF

v_gene: TRBV3-1
len: 15
j_gene: TRBJ2-7
CDR3aa: CASSRGTSGSIQQYF

v_gene: TRBV5-1
len: 13
j_gene: TRBJ1-5
CDR3aa: CASSWDREQPQHF

v_gene: TRBV7-2
len: 15
j_gene: TRBJ2-3
CDR3aa: CASSSDRFGTDTQYF

v_gene: TRBV3-1
len: 15
j_gene: TRBJ2-2
CDR3aa: CASSHSGQGNGELFF

v_gene: TRBV18
len: 16
j_gene: TRBJ2-1
CDR3aa: CASSPPEWKGDNEQFF

v_gene: TRBV6-6
len: 14
j_gene: TRBJ2-7
CDR3aa: CASRTGQGRYEQYF

v_gene: TRBV5-1
len: 15
j_gene: TRBJ1-1
CDR3aa: CASSLDTGMNTEAFF

v_gene: TRBV6-5
len: 15
j_gene: TRBJ2-6
CDR3aa: CASSYSGAGANVLTF

v_gene: TRBV27
len: 17
j_gene: TRBJ2-7
CDR3aa: CASSLLRDSPVGDEQYF

v_gene: TRBV18
len: 13
j_gene: TRBJ2-7
CDR3aa: CASSPSGDYEQYF

v_gene: TRBV5-5
len: 15
j_gene: TRBJ2-3
CDR3aa: CASSFSLAATDTQYF

v_gene: TRBV12-3/TRBV12-4
len: 12
j_gene: TRBJ2-7
CDR3aa: CASSLKGDEQYF

v_gene: TRBV20-1
len: 14
j_gene: TRBJ2-2
CDR3aa: CSAMASGRGGELFF

v_gene: TRBV11-2
len: 12
j_gene: TRBJ2-7
CDR3aa: CASSLGNYEQYF

v_gene: TRBV5-1
len: 17
j_gene: TRBJ1-5
CDR3aa: CASSLSSGGGGNQPQHF

v_gene: TRBV7-2
len: 17
j_gene: TRBJ2-3
CDR3aa: CASSLAGLALTTDTQYF

v_gene: TRBV9
len: 16
j_gene: TRBJ2-7
CDR3aa: CASSEATGISSYEQYF

v_gene: TRBV20-1
len: 14
j_gene: TRBJ2-7
CDR3aa: CSANRDRGIYEQYF

v_gene: TRBV9
len: 14
j_gene: TRBJ2-7
CDR3aa: CASSFSGPPSEQYF

v_gene: TRBV27
len: 14
j_gene: TRBJ2-7
CDR3aa: CASSLSRDRGEQYF

v_gene: TRBV12-3/TRBV12-4
len: 13
j_gene: TRBJ2-1
CDR3aa: CASSLDLNNEQFF

v_gene: TRBV28
len: 16
j_gene: TRBJ2-3
CDR3aa: CASSLSGRAITDTQYF

v_gene: TRBV27
len: 16
j_gene: TRBJ2-1
CDR3aa: CASSLSRRGGMDEQFF

v_gene: TRBV28
len: 16
j_gene: TRBJ1-6
CDR3aa: CASRPVQGILNSPLHF

v_gene: TRBV12-3/TRBV12-4
len: 14
j_gene: TRBJ2-5
CDR3aa: CASSQQGFQETQYF

v_gene: TRBV28
len: 18
j_gene: TRBJ2-4
CDR3aa: CASTLWSTGKRAKNIQYF

v_gene: TRBV12-3/TRBV12-4
len: 15
j_gene: TRBJ2-5
CDR3aa: CASSLNPGQKETQYF

v_gene: TRBV3-1
len: 17
j_gene: TRBJ2-6
CDR3aa: CASSALAGGSGANVLTF

v_gene: TRBV28
len: 17
j_gene: TRBJ2-2
CDR3aa: CASSLRSSLGGAGELFF

v_gene: TRBV15
len: 16
j_gene: TRBJ2-2
CDR3aa: CATSRARGLDTGELFF

v_gene: TRBV20-1
len: 13
j_gene: TRBJ2-7
CDR3aa: CSARGRAAYEQYF

v_gene: TRBV9
len: 16
j_gene: TRBJ2-7
CDR3aa: CASSPRGVAHSYEQYF

v_gene: TRBV7-3
len: 16
j_gene: TRBJ2-1
CDR3aa: CASSHAGTSGYNEQFF

v_gene: TRBV7-9
len: 14
j_gene: TRBJ2-7
CDR3aa: CASSLLAASYEQYF

v_gene: TRBV20-1
len: 13
j_gene: TRBJ1-1
CDR3aa: CSAPGPGGTEAFF

v_gene: TRBV28
len: 14
j_gene: TRBJ1-5
CDR3aa: CASKQQFSNQPQHF

v_gene: TRBV29-1
len: 11
j_gene: TRBJ2-3
CDR3aa: CSVGGGDTQYF

v_gene: TRBV5-1
len: 14
j_gene: TRBJ2-7
CDR3aa: CASSLEPLAYEQYF

v_gene: TRBV20-1
len: 15
j_gene: TRBJ2-1
CDR3aa: CSARDGTRPYNEQFF

v_gene: TRBV24-1
len: 16
j_gene: TRBJ2-1
CDR3aa: CATSDLTGQGDNEQFF

v_gene: TRBV7-8
len: 17
j_gene: TRBJ1-5
CDR3aa: CASSSLRRDRRHQPQHF

v_gene: TRBV5-8
len: 16
j_gene: TRBJ1-3
CDR3aa: CASSSRVRASGNTIYF

v_gene: TRBV4-3
len: 15
j_gene: TRBJ1-2
CDR3aa: CASSQVRGLDYGYTF

v_gene: TRBV5-1
len: 14
j_gene: TRBJ2-3
CDR3aa: CASRASLSTDTQYF